This T cell receptor (beta chain) is from a study of OX40 agonist ivuxolimab in advanced cancers. Germline V gene data show CDR1 as SGHRS and CDR2 as YFSETQ. The CDR3 contains 17 residues. The trim removed 3 bases at V and 3 bases at J, leaving 10 bases unmatched. The table came from immunoSEQ multiplex PCR; TCRdb's copy has only in-frame clones and leaves some out. The top ten hold roughly 5% of the sample, which has around 40,000 clones, over 80% seen once. The chain carries TRBV5-1 and TRBJ2-2; 8 bases fit TRBD2. The specimen comprised CD4+ or CD8+ T cells sorted from blood, sampled in a trial of the OX40 agonist ivuxolimab. The sequence derives from an adult with an advanced solid tumor such as melanoma, head and neck, liver or kidney cancer. CDR3 sequence: CASSSWSPGGDTGELFF. CDR3 sequence (DNA): TGCGCCAGCAGCTCTTGGTCCCCGGGAGGGGACACCGGGGAGCTGTTTTTT.